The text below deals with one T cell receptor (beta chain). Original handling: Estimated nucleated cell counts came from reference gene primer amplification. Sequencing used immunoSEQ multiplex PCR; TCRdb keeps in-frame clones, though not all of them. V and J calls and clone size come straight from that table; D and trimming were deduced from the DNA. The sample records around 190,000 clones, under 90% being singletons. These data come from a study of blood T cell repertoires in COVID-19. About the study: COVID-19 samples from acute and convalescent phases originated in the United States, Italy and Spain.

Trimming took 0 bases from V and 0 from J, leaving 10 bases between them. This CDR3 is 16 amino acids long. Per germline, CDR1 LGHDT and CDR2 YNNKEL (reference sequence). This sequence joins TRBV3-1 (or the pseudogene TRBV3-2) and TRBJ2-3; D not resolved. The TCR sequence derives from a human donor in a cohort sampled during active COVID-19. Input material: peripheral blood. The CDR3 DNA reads TGTGCCAGCAGCCAAGATTTACAGCTTAGCACAGATACGCAGTATTTT. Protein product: CASSQDLQLSTDTQYF.